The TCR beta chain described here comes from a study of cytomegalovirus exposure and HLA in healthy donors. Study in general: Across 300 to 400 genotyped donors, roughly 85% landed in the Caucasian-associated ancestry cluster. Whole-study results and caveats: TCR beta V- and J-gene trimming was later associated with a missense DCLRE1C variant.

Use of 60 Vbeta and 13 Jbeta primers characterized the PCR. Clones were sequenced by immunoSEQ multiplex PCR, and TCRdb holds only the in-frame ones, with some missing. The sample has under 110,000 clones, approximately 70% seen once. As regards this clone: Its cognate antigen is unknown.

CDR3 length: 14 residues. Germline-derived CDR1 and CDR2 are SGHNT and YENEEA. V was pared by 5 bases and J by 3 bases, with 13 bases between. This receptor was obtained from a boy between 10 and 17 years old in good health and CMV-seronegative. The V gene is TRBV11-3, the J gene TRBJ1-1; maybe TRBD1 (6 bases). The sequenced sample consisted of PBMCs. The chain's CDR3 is CASSPWEGDTEAFF. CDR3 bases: TGTGCCAGCAGCCCTTGGGAGGGGGACACTGAAGCTTTCTTT.